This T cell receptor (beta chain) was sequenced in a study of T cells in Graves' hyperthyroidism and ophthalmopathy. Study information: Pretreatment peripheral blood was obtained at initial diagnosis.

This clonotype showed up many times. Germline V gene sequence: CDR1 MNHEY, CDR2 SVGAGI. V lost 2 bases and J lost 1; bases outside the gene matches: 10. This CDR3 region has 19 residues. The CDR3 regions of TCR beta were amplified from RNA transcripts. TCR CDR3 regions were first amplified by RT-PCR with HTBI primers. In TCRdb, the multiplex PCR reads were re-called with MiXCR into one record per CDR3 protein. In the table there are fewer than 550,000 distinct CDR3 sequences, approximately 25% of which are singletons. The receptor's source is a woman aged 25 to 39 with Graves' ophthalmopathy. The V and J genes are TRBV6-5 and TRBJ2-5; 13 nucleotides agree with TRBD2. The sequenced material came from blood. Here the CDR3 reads CASSYLRLAGGLLQETQYF. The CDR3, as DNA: TGTGCCAGCAGTTACCTCAGACTAGCGGGGGGTCTCCTCCAAGAGACCCAGTACTTC.